Below are 27 T cell receptor beta chains sequenced from a single sample in a study of CD8+CD57+ T cells in acquired aplastic anemia (dated by TCRdb to the late 2010s). The data were produced on an Illumina HiSeq 2000. Genomic DNA was used as template for profiling of TCR beta VDJ combinations and CDR3 sequences. TCRdb took the public reads, trimmed them with fastp at Q25, ran MiXCR for clone calling and kept in-frame beta chains. For every CDR3 protein sequence, its rows merge into one entry that carries the most common genes and DNA. This sample comprises 35,000 to 45,000 distinct CDR3 sequences, about 65% of them detected only once. The top ten clones comprise roughly a quarter of the sample. The sequenced material came from sorted CD4+, CD8+, or CD8+CD57+ T cells (not recorded which) from PBMCs. These receptors originate from a human donor in good health, serving as a control.

This chain connects TRBV12-3 or TRBV12-4 to TRBJ2-1, with a possible D match to TRBD2 (6 bases). This CDR3 is built from 17 residues. The germline V and J ends were trimmed by 4 bases and 0 bases, with 16 bases remaining between them. The CDR3 sequence is CASSSTGGVISYNEQFF. CDR3 coding DNA: TGTGCCAGCAGTTCAACTGGCGGGGTTATCTCCTACAATGAGCAGTTCTTC.

The DNA for the CDR3 is TGTGCCACCAGCAGAGTAAGGGGAATCTATGGCTACACCTTC. This sequence encodes CATSRVRGIYGYTF. This chain links TRBV15 with TRBJ1-2; possibly TRBD1 for D (5 bases). V lost 1 base to trimming and J lost 4 bases, with 10 bases between them. This CDR3 region has 14 residues. The V gene's germline CDR1 is LNHNV and CDR2 YYDKDF (reference sequence).

The V gene is TRBV2, the J gene TRBJ1-1, with 9 bases matching TRBD1. Trimming cost V 6 bases and J 4 bases; bases outside gene matches: 6. Per the germline V gene, CDR1 is SNHLY and CDR2 is FYNNEI. The CDR3 runs 14 residues. The CDR3 spells CASSQRTGATEAFF. The CDR3 DNA sequence: TGTGCCAGCAGCCAAAGGACAGGGGCCACTGAAGCTTTCTTT.

V is TRBV2 and J is TRBJ1-5, with a weak D call TRBD1 (5 bases). The CDR3 has 14 residues. Germline CDR1 is SNHLY and CDR2 is FYNNEI. The V end was cut by 3 bases, the J end by 5 bases, with 11 bases between. CDR3 amino acids: CASSDLQAYQPQHF. The CDR3 DNA reads as TGTGCCAGCAGTGACTTACAGGCTTATCAGCCCCAGCATTTT.

The sample holds a few counts of this clonotype. The chain is built from TRBV2 and TRBJ2-7, with D perhaps TRBD2 (6 bases). Germline V gives CDR1 SNHLY, CDR2 FYNNEI. V lost 6 bases, J lost 5 bases, and 8 bases lay in between. The CDR3 covers 11 residues. The CDR3 loop reads CASRGGNEQYF. Here the CDR3 DNA reads TGTGCCAGCAGGGGGGGTAACGAGCAGTACTTC.

This clonotype was counted only a few times. CDR3 DNA sequence: TGTGCCAGCAGTGAAAACGACGGATTTACCTACGAGCAGTACTTC. Translation gives CASSENDGFTYEQYF. The chain combines TRBV25-1 with TRBJ2-7; D is unresolved. The CDR3 totals 15 residues. Looked up from germline, CDR1 is MGHDK and CDR2 is SYGVNS. Trimming shortened V by 2 bases and J by 2 bases, and 13 bases separated the two germline ends.

The chain recombines TRBV29-1 with TRBJ1-2; the D is unclear. CDR3 length equals 11 residues. Looked up from germline, CDR1 is SQVTM and CDR2 is ANQGSEA. V shed 4 bases and J shed 6 bases, with 9 bases lying between them. This chain's CDR3 is CSVGRADGYTF. As DNA, the CDR3 is TGCAGCGTTGGGAGGGCGGATGGCTACACCTTC.

On this clonotype itself: One end of the junction varies from germline; a read error may be responsible. The chain employs TRBV20-1 and TRBJ1-5; weak D call: TRBD1 (5 bases). The CDR3 spans 13 residues. Germline loops: CDR1 DFQATT, CDR2 SNEGSKA (reference sequence). Here the CDR3 reads CSARRQGASAPAF. The CDR3 DNA is TGCAGTGCTAGGAGGCAGGGAGCCTCAGCCCCAGCATTT.

CDR3 nucleotide sequence: TGTGCCATCAGTGAGTCGGGAGGGGTCTATGGCTACACCTTC. This encodes CAISESGGVYGYTF. The V gene is TRBV10-3, the J gene TRBJ1-2; possibly TRBD1 for D (5 bases). The germline V and J ends were trimmed by 0 bases and 4 bases, with 9 bases remaining between them. The CDR3 consists of 14 residues. Per germline, CDR1 ENHRY and CDR2 SYGVKD.

The V gene is TRBV2, the J gene TRBJ2-3; D remains unclear. CDR3 size: 12 residues. CDR1 and CDR2 from the germline V gene are SNHLY and FYNNEI. V dropped 6 bases and J dropped 3 bases, with 7 bases sitting between them. CDR3: CASSSGTDTQYF. DNA of the CDR3: TGTGCCAGCAGCTCCGGGACAGATACGCAGTATTTT.

This clonotype was counted a few times. This chain joins TRBV24-1 and TRBJ1-3, with no clear D. The V gene's germline CDR1 is KGHDR and CDR2 SFDVKD. CDR3 size: 11 residues. Deletions cut 9 bases from V and 4 bases from J, with 6 bases between. The CDR3 coding sequence is TGTGCCACCGGGATGGGAAACACCATATATTTT. This codes for CATGMGNTIYF.

The chain is built from TRBV10-2 and TRBJ1-2; TRBD1 aligns across 11 bases. V was clipped by 7 bases and J by 4 bases; unmatched bases: 8. This CDR3 region has 15 residues. In germline, CDR1 is WSHSY, CDR2 SAAADI. This chain's CDR3 is CASTRTGGALYGYTF. The DNA for the CDR3 is TGCGCCAGCACACGGACAGGGGGCGCACTCTATGGCTACACCTTC.

This clonotype is a singleton in its sample. The chain uses TRBV29-1 and TRBJ1-2, with D unclear. Trimming took off 5 bases at V and 2 bases at J, with 3 bases between the two ends. This CDR3 has 10 residues. Germline assignment: CDR1 SQVTM and CDR2 ANQGSEA. CDR3 DNA: TGCAGCGTTTACAACTATGGCTACACCTTC. Residues: CSVYNYGYTF.

CDR3 nucleotide sequence: TGTGCCAGCAGGGGGGACGGATACACAGATACGCAGTATTTT. Translation gives CASRGDGYTDTQYF. V gene TRBV7-3 combines with J gene TRBJ2-3; D may be TRBD1 or TRBD2 (5 bases each). This CDR3 is built from 14 residues. Per the germline V gene, CDR1 is SGHTA and CDR2 is FQGTGA. V was trimmed by 6 bases and J by 2 bases, leaving 12 bases between them.

This chain connects TRBV7-9 to TRBJ2-5; 9 positions agree with TRBD2. Trimming took 2 bases from V and 5 from J; bases not matched to a gene: 0. Germline V gives CDR1 SEHNR, CDR2 FQNEAQ (reference sequence). The CDR3 is made up of 13 amino acids. CDR3 nucleotide sequence: TGTGCCAGCAGCTTAACTAGCGGGGAGACCCAGTACTTC. Amino acid sequence: CASSLTSGETQYF.

The V gene is TRBV4-2, the J gene TRBJ2-7; 7 nucleotides line up with TRBD2. CDR1 LGHNA and CDR2 YNFKEQ come from the germline V gene. This CDR3 spans 14 amino acids. The ends lost 5 bases at V and 4 bases at J; junction bases unmatched: 8. CDR3 DNA sequence: TGTGCCAGCAGCTTAGCGGGCTGGGGGTACGAGCAGTACTTC. Its translation: CASSLAGWGYEQYF.

As to this clonotype: The junction departs from the called germline gene at one end, perhaps through a read error. The V and J genes are TRBV20-1 and TRBJ2-1; 7 bases are a match to TRBD2. The CDR3 contains 13 residues. CDR1 is DFQATT, CDR2 SNEGSKA, per germline (reference sequence). CDR3 DNA sequence: TGCAGCGCTACGAGCGGGGACCACGGTGGGCAGTTCTTC. Its translation: CSATSGDHGGQFF.

The V and J genes are TRBV7-2 and TRBJ2-1; D may correspond to TRBD1 or TRBD2 (5 bases each). V lost 10 bases, J lost 10 bases, and 14 bases lay in between. This CDR3 spans 11 amino acids. Germline V gene lookup returns CDR1 SGHTA and CDR2 FQGNSA. The CDR3 sequence is CAISERDEQFF. CDR3 DNA sequence: TGTGCCATCAGTGAGAGGGACGAGCAGTTCTTC.

This chain uses TRBV25-1 with TRBJ2-2, with D possibly matching TRBD2 (6 bases). CDR3 length: 17 amino acids. The V end was cut by 6 bases, the J end by 5 bases, with 22 bases between. Germline-derived CDR1 and CDR2 are MGHDK and SYGVNS. The CDR3 region has the DNA TGTGCCAGCAGACGATCCTGGACCCCGCGGGGTACCGGGGAGCTGTTTTTT. Amino acid sequence: CASRRSWTPRGTGELFF.

The count of this clonotype is one. V gene TRBV2 combines with J gene TRBJ2-3; 8 bases align to TRBD1. The germline gives CDR1 SNHLY, CDR2 FYNNEI. The CDR3 runs 14 residues. Losses at the gene ends were 8 bases for V and 3 bases for J; bases not matched to a gene: 7. The CDR3 region is CASSDRVPTDTQYF. For the CDR3, the DNA is TGTGCCAGCTCGGACAGGGTACCGACAGATACGCAGTATTTT.

The gene calls are TRBV7-2 and TRBJ2-5; tentatively, D is TRBD2 (6 bases). Trimming took 5 bases from V and 5 from J, leaving 12 bases between them. This CDR3 spans 13 amino acids. Germline V gives CDR1 SGHTA, CDR2 FQGNSA. The CDR3 spells CASSTTSTETQYF. The CDR3 DNA reads as TGTGCCAGCAGCACGACTAGTACGGAGACCCAGTACTTC.

This clonotype was recorded once. A read error may account for a junction end that differs from germline. This rearrangement joins TRBV29-1 to TRBJ1-2; D gene ambiguous. This CDR3 comprises 13 residues. CDR1 and CDR2 from the germline V gene are SQVTM and ANQGSEA. This CDR3 reads CGVGPDGNYGYTF. In DNA, the CDR3 is TGCGGCGTTGGTCCCGACGGAAACTATGGCTACACCTTC.

This clonotype was counted many times. CDR3 in amino acids: CASAPGGGLQPQHF. CDR3 nucleotide sequence: TGTGCCAGCGCCCCCGGGGGGGGGCTTCAGCCCCAGCATTTT. This chain connects TRBV27 to TRBJ1-5; D may be TRBD1 (6 bases). Trimming cost V 8 bases and J 6 bases, with 17 bases left between them. CDR3 length: 14 residues. CDR1 is MNHEY and CDR2 is SMNVEV in the germline V gene (reference sequence).

V and J are TRBV7-3 and TRBJ2-7, with 10 bases matching TRBD2. Germline-derived CDR1 and CDR2 are SGHTA and FQGTGA. This CDR3 is 13 amino acids long. Trimming took 8 bases from V and 2 from J; bases not matched to a gene: 3. CDR3 in amino acids: CASSSGGTYEQYF. Here the CDR3 DNA reads TGTGCCAGCTCTAGCGGGGGCACCTACGAGCAGTACTTC.

The gene calls are TRBV24-1 and TRBJ2-1, with TRBD1 identical over 11 bases. Losses at the gene ends were 5 bases for V and 5 bases for J; bases not matched to a gene: 4. CDR1 is KGHDR, CDR2 SFDVKD, per germline. This CDR3 is built from 15 residues. CDR3 sequence (DNA): TGTGCCACCAGTGTGAGGGGACAGGGGGACAATGAGCAGTTCTTC. This gives the protein CATSVRGQGDNEQFF.

CDR3 in DNA: TGTGCCAGTACCACTCCGGGACAGGGGTTCGGCTACACCTTC. It yields the protein CASTTPGQGFGYTF. This chain connects TRBV19 to TRBJ1-2; TRBD1 matches at 10 bases. The germline V gene encodes CDR1 LNHDA and CDR2 SQIVND (reference sequence). The CDR3 totals 14 residues. The trim removed 7 bases at V and 8 bases at J, leaving 10 bases unmatched.

V and J are TRBV6-1 and TRBJ2-1; 7 positions match TRBD1. The V segment lost 10 bases and the J segment 7 bases; nucleotides outside the gene matches: 7. The CDR3 is 12 amino acids. Germline assignment: CDR1 MNHNS and CDR2 SASEGT. The CDR3 DNA follows: TGTGCCATCAGACAGGGCGTGAATGAGCAGTTCTTC. Protein: CAIRQGVNEQFF.